These 2 T cell receptor beta chains came from one sample sequenced in a study of cytomegalovirus exposure and HLA in healthy donors. The PCR had 60 Vbeta and 13 Jbeta primers. Produced via immunoSEQ multiplex PCR; TCRdb's table is partial and in-frame only. The data contain roughly 200,000 clones, approximately 87% of them singletons. The material sequenced was PBMCs. The receptors stem from a man aged 30 to 39 in good health and CMV-seronegative.

The V and J genes are TRBV7-2 and TRBJ2-5; 7 bases agree with TRBD1. The J call is in doubt because the DNA end fits TRBJ2-7 better. The CDR3 contains 14 residues. The germline V gene encodes CDR1 SGHTA and CDR2 FQGNSA. CDR3: CASSFRQGSYEQYF. The CDR3 DNA reads TGTGCCAGCAGCTTCAGACAGGGCTCCTACGAGCAGTACTTC.

V gene TRBV5-6 combines with J gene TRBJ2-1, with TRBD2 matching over 12 bases. After removal of 4 bases from V and 4 bases from J, the junction contained 3 bases not matched to a gene. CDR3 length: 15 residues. The germline gives CDR1 SGHDT, CDR2 YYEEEE. In nucleotides, the CDR3 is TGTGCCAGCAGCCGAACTAGCGGGGGGTACAATGAGCAGTTCTTC. This codes for CASSRTSGGYNEQFF.